This is a list of T cell receptor beta chains from one sample in a study of response to subunit inactivated influenza vaccine. TCRdb independently ran MiXCR on the RT-PCR reads; one entry per CDR3 protein. The repertoire includes 500,000 to 600,000 distinct CDR3 sequences, about 15% of them detected once, and around 10% sits in the top ten. The sequenced sample was PBMCs from blood, obtained 11 to 12 days after vaccination. Receptors were obtained from a man aged 45-65 years who received an inactivated influenza vaccine. Both conserved end residues are part of each CDR3. D genes are given only for firm matches. The listing skips clone size in some rows; elsewhere it reads once, few, many or a size class.

D: TRBD1; J: TRBJ2-7; size: NA; V: TRBV4-3; DNA: TGCGCCAGCAGCCAAGGTCAGGGGGCACACGAGCAGTACTTC; CDR3: CASSQGQGAHEQYF
D: TRBD2; J: TRBJ2-7; size: few; V: TRBV28; DNA: TGTGCCAGCAGTTTGATTCTAGCGGGTGCCTACGAGCAGTACTTC; CDR3: CASSLILAGAYEQYF
D: NA; J: TRBJ2-7; size: NA; V: TRBV15; DNA: TGTGCCACCAGCAGAACTACAGGGTACCCCTACGAGCAGTACTTC; CDR3: CATSRTTGYPYEQYF
D: NA; J: TRBJ2-2; size: many; V: TRBV6-2/TRBV6-3; DNA: TGTGCCAGCAGTTATAGTGGCGGGGAGCTGTTTTTT; CDR3: CASSYSGGELFF
D: TRBD1; J: TRBJ2-7; size: NA; V: TRBV25-1; DNA: TGTGCCAGCTGCCGGGACAGGGCCGGCGAGCAGTACTTC; CDR3: CASCRDRAGEQYF
D: NA; J: TRBJ2-3; size: NA; V: TRBV27; DNA: TGTGCCAGCAGTTCGCCCCAAGGGAGAGGGGGGGGGGATACGCAGTATTTT; CDR3: CASSSPQGRGGGDTQYF
D: NA; J: TRBJ2-1; size: few; V: TRBV12-3/TRBV12-4; DNA: TGTGCCAGCATCCAGACAGACGGGTCCTACAATGAGCAGTTCTTC; CDR3: CASIQTDGSYNEQFF
D: TRBD1; J: TRBJ2-3; size: few; V: TRBV4-2; DNA: TGTGCCAGCAGCCACACAGGGGGCCCCTCCACAGATACGCAGTATTTT; CDR3: CASSHTGGPSTDTQYF
D: NA; J: TRBJ2-3; size: NA; V: TRBV4-3; DNA: TGCGCCAGCAGCCAACGCCCCCCACCGGCGGGACGCACAGATACGCAGTATTTT; CDR3: CASSQRPPPAGRTDTQYF
D: NA; J: TRBJ2-1; size: many; V: TRBV7-2; DNA: TGTGCCAGCAGCTGGGCAGGAAGTGAGCAGTTCTTC; CDR3: CASSWAGSEQFF
D: TRBD2; J: TRBJ2-1; size: many; V: TRBV15; DNA: TGTGCCACCAGCAGAGAGAGCGGGACCTACAATGAGCAGTTCTTC; CDR3: CATSRESGTYNEQFF
D: TRBD1; J: TRBJ1-2; size: once; V: TRBV6-1; DNA: TGTGCCAGCAGCCTAACAGGGGGCAGGAGCTATGGCTACACCTTC; CDR3: CASSLTGGRSYGYTF
D: NA; J: TRBJ2-5; size: NA; V: TRBV5-1; DNA: TGCGCCAGCAGCTTGGGGAGACGACAGGCCCAAGAGACCCAGTACTTC; CDR3: CASSLGRRQAQETQYF
D: TRBD2; J: TRBJ2-1; size: few; V: TRBV11-2; DNA: TGTGCCAGCAGTCCGGGGGGGCGCGATGAGCAGTTCTTC; CDR3: CASSPGGRDEQFF
D: TRBD1; J: TRBJ2-7; size: NA; V: TRBV5-1; DNA: TGCGCCAGCAGCTTGACAGGGGGCTACCACGAGCAGTACTTC; CDR3: CASSLTGGYHEQYF
D: NA; J: TRBJ1-2; size: few; V: TRBV20-1; DNA: TGCAGTGCCCTCGGTGGGACTAACTATGGCTACACCTTC; CDR3: CSALGGTNYGYTF
D: NA; J: TRBJ1-2; size: NA; V: TRBV29-1; DNA: TGCAGCGCGACGGACACGGCGAACTATGGCTACACCTTC; CDR3: CSATDTANYGYTF